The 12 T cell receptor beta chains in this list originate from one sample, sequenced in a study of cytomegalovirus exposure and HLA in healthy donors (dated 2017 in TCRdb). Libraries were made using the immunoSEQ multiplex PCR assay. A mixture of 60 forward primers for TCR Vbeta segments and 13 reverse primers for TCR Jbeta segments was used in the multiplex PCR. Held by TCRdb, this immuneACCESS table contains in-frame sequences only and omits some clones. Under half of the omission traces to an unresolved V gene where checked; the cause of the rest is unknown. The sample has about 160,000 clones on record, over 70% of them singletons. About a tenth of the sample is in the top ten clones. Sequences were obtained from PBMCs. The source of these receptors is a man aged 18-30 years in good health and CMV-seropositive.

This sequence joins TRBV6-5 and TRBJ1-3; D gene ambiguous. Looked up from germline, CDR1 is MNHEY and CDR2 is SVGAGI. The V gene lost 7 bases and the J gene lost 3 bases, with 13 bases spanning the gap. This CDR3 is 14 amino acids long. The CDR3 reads CASMKERRGNTIYF. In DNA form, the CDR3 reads TGTGCCAGCATGAAGGAGCGGCGTGGAAACACCATATATTTT.

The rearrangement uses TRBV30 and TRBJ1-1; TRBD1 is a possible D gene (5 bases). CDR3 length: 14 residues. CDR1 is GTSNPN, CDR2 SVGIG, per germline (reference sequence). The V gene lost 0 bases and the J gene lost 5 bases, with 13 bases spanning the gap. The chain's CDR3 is CAWSVHNGGTEAFF. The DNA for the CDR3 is TGTGCCTGGAGTGTACACAACGGGGGTACTGAAGCTTTCTTT.

The CDR3 nucleotides are TGTGCCAGCAGTGACGCGGGACAGGGTTCGGAAGAGCAGTACTTC. Translated: CASSDAGQGSEEQYF. The rearrangement links TRBV25-1 to TRBJ2-7, with TRBD1 matching over 9 bases. CDR1 and CDR2 from the germline V gene are MGHDK and SYGVNS. The junction had 10 bases not matched to a gene; V was cut back by 3 bases and J by 7 bases. The CDR3 runs to 15 residues.

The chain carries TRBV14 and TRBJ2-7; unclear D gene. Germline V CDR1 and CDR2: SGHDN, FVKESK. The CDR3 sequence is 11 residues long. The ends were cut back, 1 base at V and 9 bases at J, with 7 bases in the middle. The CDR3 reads CASSQGSWQYF. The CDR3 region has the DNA TGTGCCAGCAGCCAAGGGAGCTGGCAGTACTTC.

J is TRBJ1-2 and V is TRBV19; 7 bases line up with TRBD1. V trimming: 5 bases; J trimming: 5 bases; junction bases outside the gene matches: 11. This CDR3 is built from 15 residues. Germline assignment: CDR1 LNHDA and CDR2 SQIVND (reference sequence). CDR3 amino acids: CASSPGTEHWYGYTF. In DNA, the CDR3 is TGTGCCAGTAGTCCCGGGACAGAACACTGGTATGGCTACACCTTC.

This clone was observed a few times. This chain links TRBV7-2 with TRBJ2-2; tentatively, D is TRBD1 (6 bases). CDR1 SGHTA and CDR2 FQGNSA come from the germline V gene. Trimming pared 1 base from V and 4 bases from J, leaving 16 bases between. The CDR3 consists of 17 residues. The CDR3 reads CASSLDLVMGATGELFF. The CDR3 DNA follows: TGTGCCAGCAGCTTAGACTTGGTGATGGGGGCCACCGGGGAGCTGTTTTTT.

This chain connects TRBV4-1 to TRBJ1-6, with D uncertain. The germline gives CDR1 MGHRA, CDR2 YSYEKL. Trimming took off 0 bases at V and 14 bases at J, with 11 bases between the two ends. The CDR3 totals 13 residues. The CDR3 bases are TGCGCCAGCAGCCAAGAACTGAGGGTGGCCCTCCACTTT. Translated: CASSQELRVALHF.

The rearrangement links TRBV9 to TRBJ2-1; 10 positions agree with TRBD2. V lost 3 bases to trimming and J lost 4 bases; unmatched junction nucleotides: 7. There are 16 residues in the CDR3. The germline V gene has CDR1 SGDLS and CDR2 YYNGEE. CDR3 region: CASSAGTSEIYNEQFF. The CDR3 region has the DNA TGTGCCAGCAGCGCAGGGACTAGCGAAATTTACAATGAGCAGTTCTTC.

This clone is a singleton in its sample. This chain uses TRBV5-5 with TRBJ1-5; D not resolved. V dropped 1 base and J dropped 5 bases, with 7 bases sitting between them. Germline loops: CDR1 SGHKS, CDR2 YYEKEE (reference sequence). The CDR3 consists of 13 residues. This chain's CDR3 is CASSLSSDQPQHF. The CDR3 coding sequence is TGTGCCAGCAGCTTGAGTTCGGATCAGCCCCAGCATTTT.

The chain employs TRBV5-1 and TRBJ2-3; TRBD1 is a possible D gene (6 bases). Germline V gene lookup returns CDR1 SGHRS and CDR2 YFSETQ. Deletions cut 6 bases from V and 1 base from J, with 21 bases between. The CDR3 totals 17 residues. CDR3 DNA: TGCGCCAGCATGGGGCTGGTGGGGGCCCGTGGCACAGATACGCAGTATTTT. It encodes CASMGLVGARGTDTQYF.

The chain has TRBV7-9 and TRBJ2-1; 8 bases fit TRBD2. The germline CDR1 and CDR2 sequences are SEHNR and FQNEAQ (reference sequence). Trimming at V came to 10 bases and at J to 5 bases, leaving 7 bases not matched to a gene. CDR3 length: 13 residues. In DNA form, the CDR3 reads TGTGCCACCCAAGCGGGAGCTCACAATGAGCAGTTCTTC. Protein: CATQAGAHNEQFF.

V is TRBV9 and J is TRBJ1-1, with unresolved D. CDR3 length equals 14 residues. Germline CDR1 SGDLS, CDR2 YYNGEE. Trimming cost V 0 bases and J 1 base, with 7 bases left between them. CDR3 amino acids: CASSVEPGNTEAFF. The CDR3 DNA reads TGTGCCAGCAGCGTAGAGCCGGGGAACACTGAAGCTTTCTTT.